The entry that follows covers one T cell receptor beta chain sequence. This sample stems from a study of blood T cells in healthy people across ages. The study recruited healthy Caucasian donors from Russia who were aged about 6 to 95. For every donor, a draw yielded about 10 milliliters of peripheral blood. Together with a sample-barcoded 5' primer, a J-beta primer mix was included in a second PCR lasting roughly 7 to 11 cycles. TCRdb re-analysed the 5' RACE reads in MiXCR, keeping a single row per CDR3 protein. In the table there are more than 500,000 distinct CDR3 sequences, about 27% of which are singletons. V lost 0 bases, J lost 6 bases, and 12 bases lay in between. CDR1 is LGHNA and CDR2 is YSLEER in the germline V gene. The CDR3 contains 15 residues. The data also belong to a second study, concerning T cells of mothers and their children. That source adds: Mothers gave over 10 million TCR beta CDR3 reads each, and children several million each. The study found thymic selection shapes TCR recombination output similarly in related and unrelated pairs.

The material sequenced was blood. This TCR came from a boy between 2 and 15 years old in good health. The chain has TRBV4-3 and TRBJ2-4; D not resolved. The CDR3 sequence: CASSQDLGKGNIQYF. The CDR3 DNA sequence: TGCGCCAGCAGCCAAGATCTGGGAAAGGGAAACATTCAGTACTTC.